Each of the 23 T cell receptor beta chains below was sequenced from the same sample in a study of blood T cell repertoires in COVID-19. Generated by immunoSEQ multiplex PCR, the TCRdb table keeps only in-frame clones and is missing some. The sample has about 280,000 clones, 88% seen once; the top ten hold 9.4%. Sequenced sample: peripheral blood. These receptors were collected from a man between 18 and 35 years old with active or convalescent COVID-19.

The rearrangement joins TRBV7-3 to TRBJ1-6; D might be TRBD1 (6 bases). V was shortened by 2 bases and J by 10 bases, with 15 bases between the two germline ends. The CDR3 sequence is 15 residues long. Germline V lookup: CDR1 SGHTA, CDR2 FQGTGA. The CDR3 coding sequence is TGTGCCAGCAGCTTAGACGGACAGATCGCATCACCCCTCCACTTT. Translated: CASSLDGQIASPLHF.

The V and J genes are TRBV4-1 and TRBJ2-3, with 13 bases lining up with TRBD2. The ends lost 6 bases at V and 4 bases at J; junction bases unmatched: 4. This CDR3 is 15 amino acids long. In germline, CDR1 is MGHRA, CDR2 YSYEKL. CDR3 residues: CASRTSGGTSDTQYF. The CDR3 DNA reads TGCGCCAGCAGGACTAGCGGGGGGACCTCAGATACGCAGTATTTT.

This chain connects TRBV18 to TRBJ2-1; no definite D call. Germline V gene lookup returns CDR1 KGHSH and CDR2 LQKENI. The CDR3 contains 16 residues. V gave up 2 bases and J gave up 0 bases, with 11 bases separating them. DNA for the CDR3: TGTGCCAGCTCACCAGGCGTAAGGAGCTCCTACAATGAGCAGTTCTTC. Amino acid sequence: CASSPGVRSSYNEQFF. The variable domain in full, with the rest retrieved from reference TRBV18 and TRBJ2-1, is NAGVMQNPRHLVRRRGQEARLRCSPMKGHSHVYWYRQLPEEGLKFMVYLQKENIIDESGMPKERFSAEFPKEGPSILRIQQVVRGDSAAYFCASSPGVRSSYNEQFFGPGTRLTVL.

This clone was seen just once. The chain links TRBV9 to TRBJ2-1; 12 nucleotides match TRBD2. The germline CDR1 and CDR2 sequences are SGDLS and YYNGEE. The CDR3 loop spans 14 amino acids. The ends lost 3 bases at V and 9 bases at J; junction bases unmatched: 4. The CDR3 reads CASSASGGAAEQFF. The CDR3 DNA reads as TGTGCCAGCAGCGCTAGCGGGGGGGCCGCTGAGCAGTTCTTC.

J is TRBJ1-2 and V is TRBV6-4; D is undetermined. V lost 2 bases to trimming and J lost 8 bases, with 15 bases between them. The CDR3 consists of 14 residues. Per the germline V gene, CDR1 is MRHNA and CDR2 is SNTAGT. CDR3 DNA: TGTGCCAGCAGTGACGAGGCCTCCACGCGAGGCTACACCTTC. Translating it yields CASSDEASTRGYTF.

V usage is TRBV2 and J usage is TRBJ1-1; D not certain. The CDR3 has 13 residues. Germline loops: CDR1 SNHLY, CDR2 FYNNEI. V was trimmed by 7 bases and J by 5 bases, leaving 14 bases between them. The CDR3 DNA reads as TGTGCCAGCACATTAGGGAGGTTAACTGAAGCTTTCTTT. Translating gives CASTLGRLTEAFF.

V is TRBV21-1 and J is TRBJ2-1; the table's D call, TRBD2, was not checked against the DNA. TRBV21-1 has pseudogene status. CDR3 length: 14 amino acids. DNA for the CDR3: TGTGCCAGCGGGACTAGCGGGGTCGACAATGAGCAGTTCTTC. Amino acid sequence: CASGTSGVDNEQFF.

This chain uses TRBV7-2 with TRBJ2-3, with TRBD2 as a possible D gene (7 bases). There are 16 residues in the CDR3. Trimming pared 1 base from V and 0 bases from J, leaving 11 bases between. Germline V lookup: CDR1 SGHTA, CDR2 FQGNSA. CDR3 in amino acids: CASSLGWGGSTDTQYF. The CDR3 DNA reads as TGTGCCAGCAGCTTAGGTTGGGGGGGCAGCACAGATACGCAGTATTTT.

DNA for the CDR3: TGCGCCAGCAGCTCCGTCTTCAGGGGTCACACTGAAGCTTTCTTT. It encodes CASSSVFRGHTEAFF. The V call is TRBV5-1, the J call TRBJ1-1, with TRBD1 as a possible D gene (6 bases). The CDR3 covers 15 residues. From germline, CDR1 is SGHRS and CDR2 YFSETQ. Trimming cost V 3 bases and J 3 bases, with 15 bases left between them.

The J gene is TRBJ1-6, the V gene TRBV4-1; 8 nucleotides match TRBD1. Germline V gives CDR1 MGHRA, CDR2 YSYEKL. Trimming at V came to 4 bases and at J to 13 bases, leaving 6 bases not matched to a gene. This CDR3 region has 13 residues. Written as DNA, the CDR3 is TGCGCCAGCAGCCTACAGGGGGGGGATCCCCTCCACTTT. It translates to CASSLQGGDPLHF.

The chain combines TRBV5-6 with TRBJ1-2, with 8 bases matching TRBD1. There are 14 residues in the CDR3. From germline, CDR1 is SGHDT and CDR2 YYEEEE. V shed 4 bases and J 8 bases; nucleotides not matched to a gene: 10. This CDR3 reads CASSATQGAEGYTF. Here the CDR3 DNA reads TGTGCCAGCAGCGCCACCCAGGGGGCGGAGGGCTACACCTTC.

The rearrangement uses TRBV27 and TRBJ2-7; TRBD2 matches 10 bases. V lost 5 bases to trimming and J lost 1 base; unmatched junction nucleotides: 8. Germline V gives CDR1 MNHEY, CDR2 SMNVEV (reference sequence). The CDR3 extends over 16 amino acids. The CDR3 nucleotides are TGTGCCAGCAGTCCTTATCTAGCGGGGGATTCCTACGAGCAGTACTTC. This codes for CASSPYLAGDSYEQYF.

This clone has only one observation. The chain recombines TRBV28 with TRBJ2-7, with 9 positions matching TRBD1. The CDR3 contains 16 residues. J was trimmed by 3 bases and V by 2 bases; bases with no gene match: 8. Germline CDR1 reads MDHEN; CDR2 reads SYDVKM. DNA of the CDR3: TGTGCCAGCAGTTTAGAGGACAGGGGAGGGGACTACGAGCAGTACTTC. Protein: CASSLEDRGGDYEQYF.

The gene calls are TRBV27 and TRBJ1-1, with D perhaps TRBD1 (6 bases). The CDR3 is 19 amino acids. Germline CDR1 MNHEY, CDR2 SMNVEV (reference sequence). V was trimmed by 2 bases and J by 1 base, leaving 23 bases between them. The CDR3 protein is CASSLDVPGTRGGNTEAFF. The CDR3 DNA follows: TGTGCCAGCAGTTTAGATGTCCCAGGGACCAGGGGTGGGAACACTGAAGCTTTCTTT.

This clone has just a few counts. The V gene is TRBV6-5, the J gene TRBJ2-5, with 7 bases aligning to TRBD2. Germline V gene lookup returns CDR1 MNHEY and CDR2 SVGAGI. Germline trimming cut 2 bases from V and 5 bases from J; bases unmatched to any gene: 2. CDR3 size: 13 residues. The CDR3 nucleotides are TGTGCCAGCAGTTACAGGGAGGGGGAGACCCAGTACTTC. It encodes CASSYREGETQYF.

V usage is TRBV13 and J usage is TRBJ2-4; D is ambiguous. In germline, CDR1 is PRHDT, CDR2 FYEKMQ (reference sequence). Trimming took 8 bases from V and 0 from J, leaving 11 bases between them. There are 14 residues in the CDR3. In DNA form, the CDR3 reads TGTGCCAGCCGGAGTGGAGTAGCCAAAAACATTCAGTACTTC. As protein: CASRSGVAKNIQYF.

The rearrangement joins TRBV3-1 (or the pseudogene TRBV3-2) to TRBJ2-2; no clear D gene. V was clipped by 1 base and J by 3 bases, with 12 bases between them. The CDR3 loop spans 16 amino acids. CDR1 is LGHDT and CDR2 is YNNKEL in the germline V gene (reference sequence). CDR3 nucleotides: TGTGCCAGCAGCCAAGTCCGTGGGCCCCACACCGGGGAGCTGTTTTTT. It translates to CASSQVRGPHTGELFF.

The chain carries TRBV12-5 and TRBJ2-2; D ambiguous. Germline CDR1 is LGHNT and CDR2 is FRNRAP. CDR3 length: 12 amino acids. Deletions cut 8 bases from V and 4 bases from J, with 8 bases between. CDR3 nucleotides: TGTGCTAGTACGATGAGCACCGGGGAGCTGTTTTTT. Residues: CASTMSTGELFF.

The gene calls are TRBV4-1 and TRBJ2-2; 9 positions match TRBD1. The length of the CDR3 is 16 residues. CDR1 is MGHRA, CDR2 YSYEKL, per germline. The trim removed 4 bases at V and 3 bases at J, leaving 6 bases unmatched. The CDR3 here is CASSPGTGSDTGELFF. CDR3 nucleotides: TGCGCCAGCAGCCCTGGGACAGGGTCTGACACCGGGGAGCTGTTTTTT.

This clone was detected once. The chain links TRBV7-9 to TRBJ2-7; the D gene is possibly TRBD1 (6 bases). The germline CDR1 and CDR2 sequences are SEHNR and FQNEAQ (reference sequence). The CDR3 has 15 residues. Trimming shortened V by 4 bases and J by 4 bases, and 17 bases separated the two germline ends. The DNA of the CDR3 is TGTGCCAGCAGCTCTGGACAGTCCAGGGGATACGAGCAGTACTTC. This gives the protein CASSSGQSRGYEQYF.

The rearrangement links TRBV5-1 to TRBJ2-7; 10 positions match TRBD2. CDR1 and CDR2 (germline): SGHRS, YFSETQ. V was pared by 4 bases and J by 6 bases, with 4 bases of the junction left unmatched. The CDR3 is 13 residues long. The CDR3 bases are TGCGCCAGCAGCCGACTAGCGGGCTCCGAGCAGTACTTC. Amino acid sequence: CASSRLAGSEQYF.

The gene calls are TRBV27 and TRBJ1-6, with D tentatively TRBD1 (5 bases). Per the germline V gene, CDR1 is MNHEY and CDR2 is SMNVEV (reference sequence). V was pared by 2 bases and J by 0 bases, with 8 bases between. This CDR3 has 16 residues. The CDR3 DNA follows: TGTGCCAGCAGTTTACAGGGTAGCTCCTATAATTCACCCCTCCACTTT. Residues: CASSLQGSSYNSPLHF.

Ten or more counts support this clone. The J gene is TRBJ1-5, the V gene TRBV10-3, with D uncertain. The germline V gene encodes CDR1 ENHRY and CDR2 SYGVKD. CDR3 length equals 15 residues. V lost 10 bases, J lost 2 bases, and 18 bases lay in between. This CDR3 reads CATTIEGSGNQPQHF. CDR3 nucleotides: TGTGCCACCACGATAGAGGGAAGCGGCAATCAGCCCCAGCATTTT.